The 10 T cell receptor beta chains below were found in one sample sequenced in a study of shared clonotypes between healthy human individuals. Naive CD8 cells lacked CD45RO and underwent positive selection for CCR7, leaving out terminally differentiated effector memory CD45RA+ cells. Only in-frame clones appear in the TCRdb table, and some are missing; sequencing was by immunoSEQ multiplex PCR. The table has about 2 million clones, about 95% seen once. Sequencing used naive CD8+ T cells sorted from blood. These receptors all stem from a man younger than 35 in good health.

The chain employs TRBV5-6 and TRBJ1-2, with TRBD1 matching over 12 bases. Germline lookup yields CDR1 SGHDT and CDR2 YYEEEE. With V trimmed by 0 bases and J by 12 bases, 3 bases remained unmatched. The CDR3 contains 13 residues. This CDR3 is CASSLGDRGLDTF. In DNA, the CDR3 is TGTGCCAGCAGCTTGGGGGACAGGGGGCTCGACACCTTC.

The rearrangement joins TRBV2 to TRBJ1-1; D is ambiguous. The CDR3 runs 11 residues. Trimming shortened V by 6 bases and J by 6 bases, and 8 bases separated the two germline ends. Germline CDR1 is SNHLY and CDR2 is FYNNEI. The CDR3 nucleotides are TGTGCCAGCAGCCTCGTACCTGAAGCTTTCTTT. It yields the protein CASSLVPEAFF.

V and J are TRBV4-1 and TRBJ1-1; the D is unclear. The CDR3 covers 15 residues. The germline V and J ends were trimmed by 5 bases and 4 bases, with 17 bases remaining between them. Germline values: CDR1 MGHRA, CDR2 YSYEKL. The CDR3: CASSEVWVGPTEAFF. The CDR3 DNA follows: TGCGCCAGCAGCGAGGTATGGGTGGGTCCCACTGAAGCTTTCTTT.

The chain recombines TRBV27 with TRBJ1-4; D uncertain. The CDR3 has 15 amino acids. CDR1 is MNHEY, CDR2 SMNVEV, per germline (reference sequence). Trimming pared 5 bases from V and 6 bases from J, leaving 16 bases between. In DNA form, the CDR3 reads TGTGCCAGCAGTCCCAGGACCGTTCCAGATGAAAAACTGTTTTTT. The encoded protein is CASSPRTVPDEKLFF.

CDR3 amino acids: CASSPSWTGEQYF. The CDR3 DNA sequence: TGTGCCAGCAGCCCTTCGTGGACAGGCGAGCAGTACTTC. The V call is TRBV28, the J call TRBJ2-7; 7 bases are shared with TRBD1. The CDR3 has 13 amino acids. Germline V gives CDR1 MDHEN, CDR2 SYDVKM. The junction had 8 bases not matched to a gene; V was cut back by 6 bases and J by 6 bases.

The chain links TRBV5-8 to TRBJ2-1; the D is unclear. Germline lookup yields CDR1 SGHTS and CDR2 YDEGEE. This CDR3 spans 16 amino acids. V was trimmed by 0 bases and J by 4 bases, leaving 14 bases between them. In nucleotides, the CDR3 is TGTGCCAGCAGCTTGGGGCCCCCTAATAGTTACAATGAGCAGTTCTTC. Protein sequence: CASSLGPPNSYNEQFF.

The CDR3 loop reads CASSLDGSNQPQHF. CDR3 DNA sequence: TGTGCCAGCAGCTTGGATGGAAGCAATCAGCCCCAGCATTTT. The V gene is TRBV5-4, the J gene TRBJ1-5; no definite D call. Looked up from germline, CDR1 is SGHNT and CDR2 is YYREEE (reference sequence). The CDR3 is 14 amino acids. Trimming took 0 bases from V and 1 from J, leaving 5 bases between them.

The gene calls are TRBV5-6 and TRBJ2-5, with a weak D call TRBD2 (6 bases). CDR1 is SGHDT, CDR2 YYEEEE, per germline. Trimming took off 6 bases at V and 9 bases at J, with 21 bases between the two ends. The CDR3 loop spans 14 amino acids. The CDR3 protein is CASTAGTGLAAQYF. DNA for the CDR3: TGTGCCAGCACTGCCGGGACTGGGTTGGCGGCCCAGTACTTC. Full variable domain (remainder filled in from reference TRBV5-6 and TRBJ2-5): DAGVTQSPTHLIKTRGQQVTLRCSPKSGHDTVSWYQQALGQGPQFIFQYYEEEERQRGNFPDRFSGHQFPNYSSELNVNALLLGDSALYLCASTAGTGLAAQYFGPGTRLLVL.

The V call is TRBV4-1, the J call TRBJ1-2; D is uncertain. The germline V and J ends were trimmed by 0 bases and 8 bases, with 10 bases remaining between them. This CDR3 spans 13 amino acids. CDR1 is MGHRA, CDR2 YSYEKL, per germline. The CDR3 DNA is TGCGCCAGCAGCCAAGAGTTGGGTAACGGCTACACCTTC. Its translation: CASSQELGNGYTF.

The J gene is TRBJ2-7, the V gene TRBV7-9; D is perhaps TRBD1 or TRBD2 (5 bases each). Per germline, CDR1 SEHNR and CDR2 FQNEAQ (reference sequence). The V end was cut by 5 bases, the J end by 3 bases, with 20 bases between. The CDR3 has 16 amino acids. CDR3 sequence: CASSPGEPGMNYEQYF. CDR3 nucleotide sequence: TGTGCCAGCAGCCCCGGGGAGCCAGGGATGAACTACGAGCAGTACTTC.